This T cell receptor beta chain was documented in a study of CD8 T cells in Susac syndrome. The T cells that were sequenced for TCR beta were CD8+ and CD4+ cells from blood. The multiple sclerosis controls, all treatment-naive patients, had relapsing-remitting disease that was stable or active. Both CD4+ and CD8+ T cells were negatively isolated, and TEMRA cells underwent FACS enrichment. After extraction with the RNeasy kit, about 0.5 to 1 ug of the RNA was reverse transcribed using random hexamers. Amplification of TCR beta CDR3 by immunoSEQ multiplex PCR spanned 54 Vbeta and 13 Jbeta. TCRdb re-derived calls from the immunoSEQ multiplex PCR reads in MiXCR, one entry per CDR3 protein. The table has fewer than 350,000 distinct CDR3 sequences, roughly nine tenths seen once; the top ten hold roughly 0.064%. The source is a human donor with multiple sclerosis. Input material: CD4+ T cells from PBMCs.

The CDR3 sequence: CASSPRWLLAGRQTEFNTGELFF. CDR3 bases: TGTGCCAGCAGCCCTCGCTGGTTATTGGCAGGTCGCCAAACCGAGTTTAACACCGGGGAGCTGTTTTTT. This chain links TRBV11-1 with TRBJ2-2, with D unresolved. The germline CDR1 and CDR2 sequences are SGHAT and FQDESV (reference sequence). There are 23 residues in the CDR3. Trimming left V 5 bases short and J 2 bases short, with 36 bases between.